What follows is one T cell receptor (beta chain) and its context. The CDR3 spans 15 residues. The germline V gene encodes CDR1 SGHRS and CDR2 YFSETQ. Trimming at V came to 4 bases and at J to 6 bases, leaving 9 bases not matched to a gene. These data are taken from a study of blood T cell repertoires in COVID-19. Study summary: Sites in the United States, Italy and Spain provided acute and convalescent COVID-19 samples. In each case, the material was cDNA or gDNA derived from T cells, B-cell-depleted T cells, or PBMCs.

The table came from immunoSEQ multiplex PCR; TCRdb's copy has only in-frame clones and leaves some out. The sample has around 220,000 clones, more than 65% seen once; the top ten hold approximately 4%. V and J are TRBV5-1 and TRBJ1-2, with 10 bases lining up with TRBD1. Sequenced: peripheral blood. The source of this sequence is a woman aged 40 to 55 with active or convalescent COVID-19. The DNA for the CDR3 is TGCGCCAGCAGCACAAGACAGGGGGCGCTTGATGGCTACACCTTC. It encodes CASSTRQGALDGYTF.